This paragraph reports one TCR beta chain. This sample stems from a study of blood T cell repertoires in COVID-19. About the research overall: T cells, B-cell-depleted T cells, or PBMCs supplied cDNA or gDNA.

Original methodology: Nucleated cell counts were estimated from reference gene primer amplification. Clones were sequenced by immunoSEQ multiplex PCR, and TCRdb holds only the in-frame ones, with some missing. The V and J calls and the clone size are those of that table, but D and trimming were determined from the DNA. The profile shows approximately 100,000 clones, over 70% of them singletons. The CDR3 extends over 13 amino acids. Germline loops: CDR1 SQVTM, CDR2 ANQGSEA. V was pared by 4 bases and J by 0 bases, with 9 bases between. The sample was peripheral blood. This clonotype originated in a man aged 60 to 75 with acute or convalescent COVID-19. This chain joins TRBV29-1 and TRBJ1-1; TRBD1 might be the D (6 bases). CDR3 region: CSVGQGLNTEAFF. The CDR3 DNA reads as TGCAGCGTTGGGCAGGGGCTGAACACTGAAGCTTTCTTT.